These 20 T cell receptor beta chains were all obtained from the same sample, sequenced in a study of identifying expanded T cells in peripheral blood. Sequenced by immunoSEQ multiplex PCR; TCRdb stores in-frame clones only, minus some. The table records about 130,000 clones, 75% to 90% of them present only once. The sequenced material came from blood. These receptors originate from a person aged 18 to 69 in good health.

This chain connects TRBV28 to TRBJ2-2; the match to TRBD2 covers 9 bases. Germline V CDR1 and CDR2: MDHEN, SYDVKM. This CDR3 spans 16 amino acids. V was clipped by 4 bases and J by 5 bases; unmatched bases: 8. CDR3 in amino acids: CASSSPTSGTTGELFF. As DNA, the CDR3 is TGTGCCAGCAGTTCCCCGACTAGCGGAACTACCGGGGAGCTGTTTTTT.

CDR3 sequence: CASSRDRGGDEQYF. Written as DNA, the CDR3 is TGTGCCAGCAGCCGGGACAGGGGAGGGGACGAGCAGTACTTC. J is TRBJ2-7 and V is TRBV7-3, with 10 bases fitting TRBD1. This CDR3 has 14 residues. Germline CDR1 reads SGHTA; CDR2 reads FQGTGA. The J segment lost 5 bases and the V segment lost 5 bases, leaving 6 bases of the junction unmatched.

The chain combines TRBV18 with TRBJ2-5, with 12 bases aligning to TRBD2. This CDR3 comprises 16 residues. V trimming: 3 bases; J trimming: 4 bases; junction bases outside the gene matches: 6. Germline values: CDR1 KGHSH, CDR2 LQKENI. CDR3 nucleotides: TGTGCCAGCTCACCGCCGACTAGCGGGGGACGAGAGACCCAGTACTTC. Protein: CASSPPTSGGRETQYF.

V and J are TRBV2 and TRBJ1-5; D may be TRBD1 (5 bases). V lost 3 bases, J lost 0 bases, and 12 bases lay in between. Looked up from germline, CDR1 is SNHLY and CDR2 is FYNNEI. The CDR3 has 16 amino acids. The CDR3 region is CASSDPEGVSNQPQHF. The CDR3 DNA is TGTGCCAGCAGTGACCCCGAAGGGGTTAGCAATCAGCCCCAGCATTTT.

The CDR3 DNA is TGCGCCAGCAGCCAAGACAGGGGAGAGACCCAGTACTTC. This gives the protein CASSQDRGETQYF. This chain joins TRBV4-3 and TRBJ2-5, with a weak D call TRBD1 (6 bases). V lost 0 bases, J lost 4 bases, and 6 bases lay in between. Germline V CDR1 and CDR2: LGHNA, YSLEER. This CDR3 spans 13 amino acids.

The chain has TRBV19 and TRBJ2-1; 11 bases map to TRBD1. V dropped 5 bases and J dropped 2; count of bases not matched to a gene: 5. CDR3 size: 16 residues. Germline V lookup: CDR1 LNHDA, CDR2 SQIVND (reference sequence). The CDR3 sequence is CASSQPGQGAYNEQFF. The CDR3 DNA reads TGTGCCAGTAGTCAGCCGGGACAGGGGGCCTACAATGAGCAGTTCTTC.

This clone was picked up one time. The chain is built from TRBV11-2 and TRBJ2-1, with D maybe TRBD2 (6 bases). Germline V gene lookup returns CDR1 SGHAT and CDR2 FQNNGV. Trimming left V 1 base short and J 7 bases short, with 8 bases between. The CDR3 is 13 residues long. The CDR3 sequence is CASSLGGGNEQFF. The CDR3 DNA follows: TGTGCCAGCAGCTTAGGTGGAGGGAATGAGCAGTTCTTC.

J is TRBJ2-4 and V is TRBV6-1, with 10 bases that match TRBD1. CDR3 size: 14 residues. V lost 5 bases, J lost 7 bases, and 5 bases stayed unmatched. Germline values: CDR1 MNHNS, CDR2 SASEGT. For the CDR3, the DNA is TGTGCCAGCAGTCCCGGACAGGGGGTCAACATTCAGTACTTC. Translating it yields CASSPGQGVNIQYF.

The rearrangement uses TRBV7-9 and TRBJ1-4, with no clear D. Germline V CDR1 and CDR2: SEHNR, FQNEAQ (reference sequence). V gave up 3 bases and J gave up 0 bases, with 8 bases separating them. CDR3 length: 15 residues. Here the CDR3 reads CASSLPLTTNEKLFF. CDR3 bases: TGTGCCAGCAGCTTGCCGCTAACAACTAATGAAAAACTGTTTTTT. Complete variable domain (other parts from reference TRBV7-9 and TRBJ1-4): DTGVSQNPRHKITKRGQNVTFRCDPISEHNRLYWYRQTLGQGPEFLTYFQNEAQLEKSRLLSDRFSAERPKGSFSTLEIQRTEQGDSAMYLCASSLPLTTNEKLFFGSGTQLSVL.

This clone occurred a few times. The chain links TRBV29-1 to TRBJ2-7; 7 nucleotides line up with TRBD2. The CDR3 contains 16 residues. In germline, CDR1 is SQVTM, CDR2 ANQGSEA. After removal of 4 bases from V and 2 bases from J, the junction contained 14 bases not matched to a gene. The CDR3 bases are TGCAGCGTTGCAGCTAGCGGAGTTCTTTTAACCTACGAGCAGTACTTC. This encodes CSVAASGVLLTYEQYF.

The chain carries TRBV5-1 and TRBJ1-1; the D gene is possibly TRBD1 (6 bases). V was cut by 5 bases and J by 4 bases, with 21 bases left in between. The CDR3 covers 16 residues. Germline V CDR1 and CDR2: SGHRS, YFSETQ. CDR3: CASSLHRIQGGTEAFF. Here the CDR3 DNA reads TGCGCCAGCAGTCTTCACAGAATACAGGGCGGCACTGAAGCTTTCTTT.

This chain joins TRBV11-2 and TRBJ1-6, with D perhaps TRBD1 (6 bases). The CDR3 runs to 15 residues. CDR1 and CDR2 (germline): SGHAT, FQNNGV. V was cut by 1 base and J by 9 bases, with 13 bases left in between. CDR3 loop: CASSLASTGRSPLHF. The CDR3 region has the DNA TGTGCCAGCAGCTTAGCGAGTACAGGGCGTTCACCCCTCCACTTT.

This clone was counted a few times. This chain links TRBV15 with TRBJ1-2; D is ambiguous. This CDR3 has 13 residues. Germline V lookup: CDR1 LNHNV, CDR2 YYDKDF (reference sequence). V was pared by 0 bases and J by 8 bases, with 10 bases between. The CDR3 nucleotides read TGTGCCACCAGCAGAGACGGCACTCGGGGCTACACCTTC. As protein: CATSRDGTRGYTF.

The chain combines TRBV5-1 with TRBJ2-7; 7 positions agree with TRBD2. Trimming removed 3 bases from V and 7 bases from J; junction bases left unmatched: 16. Germline CDR1 reads SGHRS; CDR2 reads YFSETQ. This CDR3 has 16 residues. CDR3 in DNA: TGCGCCAGCAGCTCTGGCGGGAGTGTGGGGCCCCGGGAGCAGTACTTC. It yields the protein CASSSGGSVGPREQYF.

This clone was observed a few times. The J gene is TRBJ1-1, the V gene TRBV7-3, with D possibly matching TRBD1 (6 bases). Germline V gene lookup returns CDR1 SGHTA and CDR2 FQGTGA. The CDR3 loop spans 17 amino acids. Trimming removed 1 base from V and 6 bases from J, with 21 bases in between. For the CDR3, the DNA is TGTGCCAGCAGCTTAAGCGGGCCTGATGGGGGGCTGTCTGAAGCTTTCTTT. Encoded protein: CASSLSGPDGGLSEAFF.

The sample holds a few counts of this clone. The J gene is TRBJ2-7, the V gene TRBV28, with D perhaps matching TRBD1 (5 bases). CDR3 length equals 12 residues. CDR1 is MDHEN and CDR2 is SYDVKM in the germline V gene. V was cut by 8 bases and J by 1 base, with 9 bases left in between. The CDR3 is CASEDRSYEQYF. DNA for the CDR3: TGTGCCAGCGAAGACAGATCCTACGAGCAGTACTTC.

The chain joins TRBV19 to TRBJ1-5; D is perhaps TRBD1 (6 bases). This CDR3 has 14 amino acids. Trimming took 5 bases from V and 4 from J, leaving 12 bases between them. Germline V CDR1 and CDR2: LNHDA, SQIVND (reference sequence). CDR3 sequence: CASSFGQRNQPQHF. CDR3 nucleotide sequence: TGTGCCAGTAGTTTTGGACAGCGAAATCAGCCCCAGCATTTT. The complete variable domain, with remaining parts taken from reference TRBV19 and TRBJ1-5, reads DGGITQSPKYLFRKEGQNVTLSCEQNLNHDAMYWYRQDPGQGLRLIYYSQIVNDFQKGDIAEGYSVSREKKESFPLTVTSAQKNPTAFYLCASSFGQRNQPQHFGDGTRLSIL.

The chain combines TRBV5-1 with TRBJ2-7; 8 positions agree with TRBD1. Germline V gives CDR1 SGHRS, CDR2 YFSETQ. V lost 5 bases to trimming and J lost 1 base; unmatched junction nucleotides: 8. This CDR3 spans 15 amino acids. The CDR3 sequence: CASRPGTGQSYEQYF. Written as DNA, the CDR3 is TGCGCCAGCAGACCTGGGACAGGTCAATCCTACGAGCAGTACTTC.

In DNA form, the CDR3 reads TGTGCCTTCCGGGACAATATAGCCAAAAACATTCAGTACTTC. This sequence encodes CAFRDNIAKNIQYF. V usage is TRBV30 and J usage is TRBJ2-4; TRBD1 might be the D (6 bases). From germline, CDR1 is GTSNPN and CDR2 SVGIG (reference sequence). Deletions cut 7 bases from V and 0 bases from J, with 13 bases between. The CDR3 sequence is 14 residues long.

The J gene is TRBJ2-5, the V gene TRBV6-6, with no clear D. Germline assignment: CDR1 MNHNY and CDR2 SVGAGI (reference sequence). The CDR3 is 11 amino acids. V was pared by 11 bases and J by 5 bases, with 12 bases between. The CDR3 DNA reads as TGTGCCGCATTGATGCTGGAGACCCAGTACTTC. This codes for CAALMLETQYF.